Following are 27 T cell receptor beta chains from one sample sequenced in a study of CD8+ T cells in alopecia areata (dated by TCRdb to about 2018). The sample's time point label, decoded: about 5 months on oral tofacitinib. The intended sense of this specimen's treatment or condition label: oral pan-JAK inhibitor, 5-10 mg twice daily. The library was prepared using the immunoSEQ multiplex PCR assay. RNA was extracted from all samples and reverse transcribed into cDNA as template for TCR sequencing. Entries here come from immuneACCESS through TCRdb and include only in-frame sequences with V and J called. Some clones fail to appear in such tables; in the studies checked, an unresolved V gene covers under half of the shortfall, and the cause of the remainder is unknown. The sample table records over 100,000 clones; roughly 50% of these occur just once. Of the sample, more than 9% falls within the top ten clones.

The input for sequencing was CD8+ T cells sorted from blood, taken at week 24, from a patient treated with tofacitinib. These receptors were taken from a human donor with alopecia areata.

The chain employs TRBV27 and TRBJ1-6, with a possible D match to TRBD1 (5 bases). The CDR3 covers 14 residues. CDR1 and CDR2 from the germline V gene are MNHEY and SMNVEV (reference sequence). V was cut by 3 bases and J by 10 bases, with 13 bases left in between. The CDR3 coding sequence is TGTGCCAGCAGTTTTTCTTGGGGGAACTCACCCCTCCACTTT. Its protein is CASSFSWGNSPLHF.

The chain recombines TRBV27 with TRBJ2-5; TRBD1 matches 8 bases. Trimming at V came to 4 bases and at J to 5 bases, leaving 6 bases not matched to a gene. This CDR3 has 14 residues. CDR1 is MNHEY, CDR2 SMNVEV, per germline (reference sequence). The CDR3 loop is CASSSGQGLETQYF. As DNA, the CDR3 is TGTGCCAGCAGTTCCGGACAGGGTTTGGAGACCCAGTACTTC.

This chain's CDR3 is CASSLQGWGDTQYF. CDR3 DNA sequence: TGTGCCAGCAGCTTGCAGGGCTGGGGAGATACGCAGTATTTT. The chain joins TRBV5-8 to TRBJ2-3; D perhaps matches TRBD1 (5 bases). V was cut by 1 base and J by 5 bases, with 11 bases left in between. The CDR3 is made up of 14 amino acids. The germline CDR1 and CDR2 sequences are SGHTS and YDEGEE.

J is TRBJ2-7 and V is TRBV6-5; 8 nucleotides line up with TRBD2. Germline V CDR1 and CDR2: MNHEY, SVGAGI. The CDR3 consists of 13 residues. J gave up 4 bases and V 6 bases, and 5 bases lay outside the gene matches. CDR3 nucleotide sequence: TGTGCCAGCAGCGACACTAGCGGTTACGAGCAGTACTTC. This sequence encodes CASSDTSGYEQYF.

The J gene is TRBJ1-1, the V gene TRBV29-1; the D is unclear. The CDR3 is 10 amino acids. Deletions cut 7 bases from V and 3 bases from J, with 6 bases between. Germline values: CDR1 SQVTM, CDR2 ANQGSEA. Here the CDR3 DNA reads TGCAGCGGTTGGGACACTGAAGCTTTCTTT. Its translation is CSGWDTEAFF.

In regard to this clone: This same CDR3 is encoded by further DNA sequences in the sample. The rearrangement uses TRBV27 and TRBJ2-3, with TRBD2 as a possible D gene (7 bases). The ends were cut back, 2 bases at V and 1 base at J, with 13 bases in the middle. Per germline, CDR1 MNHEY and CDR2 SMNVEV (reference sequence). The CDR3 length is 16 residues. CDR3 sequence reads: CASSLIRGAGTDTQYF. As DNA, the CDR3 is TGTGCCAGCAGTTTAATCCGGGGGGCGGGCACAGATACGCAGTATTTT.

There are a few counts of this clone. CDR3: CASSSSRGESNQPQHF. The CDR3 nucleotides are TGTGCCAGCAGTTCTTCAAGGGGAGAAAGCAATCAGCCCCAGCATTTT. This chain connects TRBV27 to TRBJ1-5; D is perhaps TRBD1 (5 bases). Germline V gene data show CDR1 as MNHEY and CDR2 as SMNVEV (reference sequence). CDR3 size: 16 residues. V was shortened by 4 bases and J by 1 base, with 14 bases between the two germline ends.

The V and J genes are TRBV19 and TRBJ2-1; D gene uncertain. The germline V and J ends were trimmed by 1 base and 8 bases, with 6 bases remaining between them. Germline V gene lookup returns CDR1 LNHDA and CDR2 SQIVND (reference sequence). This CDR3 is 12 amino acids long. The CDR3 DNA sequence: TGTGCCAGTAGTATAGCTTTCCATGAGCAGTTCTTC. Translated, it gives CASSIAFHEQFF.

This clone was seen a few times. The chain carries TRBV6-4 and TRBJ1-6; D is unresolved. The CDR3 has 13 residues. Germline CDR1 and CDR2: MRHNA and SNTAGT. Trimming shortened V by 6 bases and J by 11 bases, and 14 bases separated the two germline ends. The CDR3 loop reads CASSEDEVAPLHF. Written as DNA, the CDR3 is TGTGCCAGCAGCGAGGACGAGGTGGCACCCCTCCACTTT.

The chain joins TRBV7-9 to TRBJ1-2; D is uncertain. V lost 1 base, J lost 0 bases, and 9 bases lay in between. Germline V lookup: CDR1 SEHNR, CDR2 FQNEAQ (reference sequence). This CDR3 contains 15 residues. The CDR3 DNA follows: TGTGCCAGCAGCTTAGGAACGGGAGCTAACTATGGCTACACCTTC. Protein: CASSLGTGANYGYTF.

This sequence joins TRBV2 and TRBJ2-1; 8 bases align to TRBD2. The CDR3 consists of 15 residues. V dropped 4 bases and J dropped 5; count of bases not matched to a gene: 7. CDR1 and CDR2 from the germline V gene are SNHLY and FYNNEI. CDR3 sequence (DNA): TGTGCCAGCAGTGTAGTAGCGGGGACAAACAATGAGCAGTTCTTC. Residues: CASSVVAGTNNEQFF. Full variable domain (outside the CDR3, taken from reference TRBV2 and TRBJ2-1): EPEVTQTPSHQVTQMGQEVILRCVPISNHLYFYWYRQILGQKVEFLVSFYNNEISEKSEIFDDQFSVERPDGSNFTLKIRSTKLEDSAMYFCASSVVAGTNNEQFFGPGTRLTVL.

This chain uses TRBV10-1 with TRBJ2-7, with D tentatively TRBD1 (5 bases). The CDR3 loop spans 13 amino acids. Germline V CDR1 and CDR2: WNHNN, SYGVQD (reference sequence). Trimming removed 3 bases from V and 4 bases from J, with 10 bases in between. The CDR3 coding sequence is TGCGCCAGCAGTGAATCTAGGGGTTACGAGCAGTACTTC. Translating gives CASSESRGYEQYF.

This clone is a singleton in its sample. This rearrangement joins TRBV13 to TRBJ2-7; a weak D match, TRBD1 (5 bases). Trimming removed 5 bases at V and 5 bases at J, with 19 bases between. Germline CDR1 is PRHDT and CDR2 is FYEKMQ (reference sequence). The CDR3 loop spans 15 amino acids. The CDR3, as DNA: TGTGCCAGCAGCCCGTACGGCGCAGGGCGACACGAGCAGTACTTC. Amino acid sequence: CASSPYGAGRHEQYF.

On this clone itself: Other nucleotide sequences in the sample specify the same CDR3. The chain has TRBV5-6 and TRBJ2-7, with D perhaps matching TRBD1 (5 bases). V was trimmed by 2 bases and J by 0 bases, leaving 9 bases between them. The CDR3 is 14 amino acids. Germline CDR1 reads SGHDT; CDR2 reads YYEEEE. This CDR3 is CASSLTGISYEQYF. As DNA, the CDR3 is TGTGCCAGCAGCTTAACAGGAATCTCCTACGAGCAGTACTTC.

V is TRBV6-5 and J is TRBJ1-2; 8 bases line up with TRBD1. The junction had 4 bases not matched to a gene; V was cut back by 5 bases and J by 2 bases. CDR1 and CDR2 (germline): MNHEY, SVGAGI. This CDR3 contains 14 residues. Written as DNA, the CDR3 is TGTGCCAGCAGTCCGACAGGGGAGAACTATGGCTACACCTTC. Its translation: CASSPTGENYGYTF.

This clone occurred a few times. J is TRBJ1-1 and V is TRBV5-1; TRBD1 matches 9 bases. This CDR3 has 16 residues. The germline V gene has CDR1 SGHRS and CDR2 YFSETQ. The V and J ends lost 4 bases and 8 bases, in that order; junction bases with no gene match: 15. CDR3 region: CASSNPPGQGIVEAFF. The CDR3 DNA sequence: TGCGCCAGCAGCAACCCTCCGGGACAGGGAATAGTAGAAGCTTTCTTT. Combining the CDR3 with reference TRBV5-1 and TRBJ1-1 gives the whole variable domain KAGVTQTPRYLIKTRGQQVTLSCSPISGHRSVSWYQQTPGQGLQFLFEYFSETQRNKGNFPGRFSGRQFSNSRSEMNVSTLELGDSALYLCASSNPPGQGIVEAFFGQGTRLTVV.

This clone was found a few times. This sequence joins TRBV6-6 and TRBJ2-7, with D possibly being TRBD1 (6 bases). CDR3 length equals 14 residues. V shed 5 bases and J shed 10 bases, with 21 bases lying between them. CDR1 and CDR2 from the germline V gene are MNHNY and SVGAGI (reference sequence). The CDR3 reads CASSPTGPEDFQYF. The CDR3 DNA follows: TGTGCCAGCAGTCCGACAGGTCCCGAGGATTTCCAGTACTTC.

At least ten counts were recorded for this clone. The J gene is TRBJ2-1, the V gene TRBV27; 9 bases agree with TRBD1. V was clipped by 5 bases and J by 3 bases; unmatched bases: 2. Germline CDR1 MNHEY, CDR2 SMNVEV (reference sequence). The CDR3 length is 14 residues. The CDR3 nucleotides read TGTGCCAGCAGTCGGGACAGGGACTACAATGAGCAGTTCTTC. Translation: CASSRDRDYNEQFF.

This clone was observed a handful of times. This rearrangement joins TRBV6-5 to TRBJ1-1; D possibly corresponds to TRBD1 (6 bases). V lost 5 bases and J lost 4, with 11 bases in between. Germline CDR1 is MNHEY and CDR2 is SVGAGI. The CDR3 contains 13 residues. CDR3 protein: CASSQTGPTEAFF. The CDR3 bases are TGTGCCAGCAGTCAGACAGGCCCCACTGAAGCTTTCTTT.

The genes are TRBV14 and TRBJ1-1, with D perhaps TRBD1 (6 bases). Germline V gene sequence: CDR1 SGHDN, CDR2 FVKESK. This CDR3 contains 15 residues. V lost 0 bases to trimming and J lost 2 bases, with 10 bases between them. The CDR3 is CASSQEKGENTEAFF. As DNA, the CDR3 is TGTGCCAGCAGCCAAGAGAAGGGGGAAAACACTGAAGCTTTCTTT.

The chain uses TRBV29-1 and TRBJ2-7, with D perhaps matching TRBD2 (7 bases). CDR1 and CDR2 from the germline V gene are SQVTM and ANQGSEA. The length of the CDR3 is 13 residues. The ends were cut back, 4 bases at V and 3 bases at J, with 13 bases in the middle. DNA of the CDR3: TGCAGCGTTGCCGGGGGGCTTCACTACGAGCAGTACTTC. It is translated as CSVAGGLHYEQYF.

The rearrangement links TRBV11-2 to TRBJ2-7, with D perhaps matching TRBD1 (6 bases). The CDR3 runs 16 residues. The ends were cut back, 3 bases at V and 2 bases at J, with 17 bases in the middle. Germline assignment: CDR1 SGHAT and CDR2 FQNNGV. For the CDR3, the DNA is TGTGCCAGCAGCTTTCCAAACCGGGACATAACCTACGAGCAGTACTTC. It yields the protein CASSFPNRDITYEQYF.

This clone was counted many times. The chain links TRBV6-1 to TRBJ1-2; D remains ambiguous. Trimming pared 0 bases from V and 6 bases from J, leaving 14 bases between. Per germline, CDR1 MNHNS and CDR2 SASEGT. CDR3 length equals 15 residues. The CDR3 reads CASSEAPEAFNGYTF. The CDR3 nucleotides read TGTGCCAGCAGTGAAGCACCAGAAGCTTTCAATGGCTACACCTTC.

This chain links TRBV7-8 with TRBJ1-1, with D uncertain. CDR3 length: 15 residues. CDR1 is SGHVS and CDR2 is FQNEAQ in the germline V gene. Trimming pared 2 bases from V and 0 bases from J, leaving 10 bases between. The CDR3 loop is CASSLIPDMNTEAFF. The CDR3 coding sequence is TGTGCCAGCAGCTTAATTCCAGACATGAACACTGAAGCTTTCTTT.

The V and J genes are TRBV18 and TRBJ2-5; D call uncertain. Trimming removed 1 base at V and 7 bases at J, with 13 bases between. This CDR3 has 14 amino acids. Germline V gene data show CDR1 as KGHSH and CDR2 as LQKENI. The DNA of the CDR3 is TGTGCCAGCTCACCACGGCAGGATATTGGGACCCAGTACTTC. The encoded protein is CASSPRQDIGTQYF.

This clone was seen at least ten times. The V call is TRBV6-6, the J call TRBJ1-5; unclear D gene. Trimming left V 8 bases short and J 0 bases short, with 8 bases between. This CDR3 is 13 amino acids long. The V gene's germline CDR1 is MNHNY and CDR2 SVGAGI (reference sequence). The CDR3 region has the DNA TGTGCCAGCCAGAAACATAGCAATCAGCCCCAGCATTTT. This codes for CASQKHSNQPQHF.

V gene TRBV5-6 combines with J gene TRBJ1-1, with D possibly matching TRBD1 (5 bases). CDR3 length equals 16 residues. CDR1 and CDR2 from the germline V gene are SGHDT and YYEEEE. V lost 0 bases and J 4 bases, leaving 16 bases between the germline ends. This CDR3 is CASSLVGRDRFTEAFF. In DNA form, the CDR3 reads TGTGCCAGCAGCTTGGTGGGCAGGGATCGGTTCACTGAAGCTTTCTTT.